A single sample gave rise to the 19 T cell receptor beta chains below, sequenced in a study of cytomegalovirus exposure and HLA in healthy donors. Amplification used 60 Vbeta primers and 13 Jbeta primers. Assay: immunoSEQ multiplex PCR; the TCRdb copy retains only in-frame clones and omits some. The sample has 70,000 to 95,000 clones; about 75% are singletons. The sample was PBMCs. These receptors all come from a young man in good health and CMV-seropositive.

This clone appeared a few times. This chain uses TRBV7-6 with TRBJ1-4, with a tentative D call TRBD1 (6 bases). The V end lost 3 bases, the J end lost 5 bases, and 10 bases lay between the germline ends. CDR3 length: 14 residues. In germline, CDR1 is SGHVS, CDR2 FNYEAQ. The CDR3 region is CASSFGTGNEKLFF. The CDR3, as DNA: TGTGCCAGCAGCTTCGGCACAGGGAATGAAAAACTGTTTTTT.

This clone appeared a few times. The chain couples TRBV5-1 to TRBJ2-5, with 8 bases matching TRBD2. The germline CDR1 and CDR2 sequences are SGHRS and YFSETQ. CDR3 size: 15 residues. The V gene end was trimmed by 0 bases and the J gene end by 4 bases; junction bases not matched to a gene: 5. CDR3 residues: CASSLAGLALETQYF. CDR3 nucleotide sequence: TGCGCCAGCAGCTTGGCCGGACTAGCCCTAGAGACCCAGTACTTC. Supplemented by reference TRBV5-1 and TRBJ2-5, the full variable domain reads KAGVTQTPRYLIKTRGQQVTLSCSPISGHRSVSWYQQTPGQGLQFLFEYFSETQRNKGNFPGRFSGRQFSNSRSEMNVSTLELGDSALYLCASSLAGLALETQYFGPGTRLLVL.

This chain joins TRBV4-1 and TRBJ2-7, with D possibly TRBD2 on 6 matching bases. Germline V gene lookup returns CDR1 MGHRA and CDR2 YSYEKL. There are 15 residues in the CDR3. Trimming removed 1 base at V and 3 bases at J, with 13 bases between. DNA of the CDR3: TGCGCCAGCAGCCAAGCTTTTAGTAGCGGCTACGAGCAGTACTTC. It translates to CASSQAFSSGYEQYF.

This clone has more than one count but fewer than ten. This chain links TRBV6-5 with TRBJ2-1; TRBD2 aligns across 9 bases. The germline V gene has CDR1 MNHEY and CDR2 SVGAGI. Trimming took 3 bases from V and 6 from J; bases not matched to a gene: 6. The CDR3 runs 15 residues. DNA of the CDR3: TGTGCCAGCAGTTATGCGGGGGGGCAGGGCAATGAGCAGTTCTTC. As protein: CASSYAGGQGNEQFF.

The rearrangement links TRBV18 to TRBJ1-4; D is uncertain. The CDR3 is 13 amino acids. From germline, CDR1 is KGHSH and CDR2 LQKENI. Trimming removed 2 bases at V and 4 bases at J, with 5 bases between. The CDR3 DNA reads as TGTGCCAGCTCACCAGGGCGTAATGAAAAACTGTTTTTT. Its translation: CASSPGRNEKLFF.

The V gene is TRBV9, the J gene TRBJ2-7; D is possibly TRBD1 (6 bases). Germline CDR1 SGDLS, CDR2 YYNGEE. CDR3 length: 16 residues. Trimming took off 3 bases at V and 0 bases at J, with 16 bases between the two ends. CDR3 bases: TGTGCCAGCAGCGGCCAGGTGGACAGCCGCTCCTACGAGCAGTACTTC. Its translation: CASSGQVDSRSYEQYF.

The CDR3 DNA reads TGTGCCAGCAGCTCAAGCGAATTCGGGCAGTATTTT. It is translated as CASSSSEFGQYF. This chain connects TRBV5-6 to TRBJ2-3; D not resolved. The CDR3 spans 12 residues. Trimming pared 3 bases from V and 11 bases from J, leaving 13 bases between. Germline CDR1 is SGHDT and CDR2 is YYEEEE. The complete variable domain, with remaining parts taken from reference TRBV5-6 and TRBJ2-3, reads DAGVTQSPTHLIKTRGQQVTLRCSPKSGHDTVSWYQQALGQGPQFIFQYYEEEERQRGNFPDRFSGHQFPNYSSELNVNALLLGDSALYLCASSSSEFGQYFGPGTRLTVL.

The rearrangement joins TRBV5-6 to TRBJ1-3; 7 bases agree with TRBD1. Trimming cost V 4 bases and J 4 bases; bases outside gene matches: 5. The germline gives CDR1 SGHDT, CDR2 YYEEEE. CDR3 length: 14 amino acids. The CDR3 spells CASSLGTVGNTIYF. CDR3 coding DNA: TGTGCCAGCAGCCTGGGGACAGTCGGAAACACCATATATTTT.

DNA for the CDR3: TGTGCCAGCAGGCCCAGGGGGCTGGGGAACACTGAAGCTTTCTTT. Amino acid sequence: CASRPRGLGNTEAFF. The gene calls are TRBV2 and TRBJ1-1; 8 bases line up with TRBD1. Germline values: CDR1 SNHLY, CDR2 FYNNEI. The CDR3 totals 15 residues. V was clipped by 6 bases and J by 1 base; unmatched bases: 7. Supplemented by reference TRBV2 and TRBJ1-1, the full variable domain reads EPEVTQTPSHQVTQMGQEVILRCVPISNHLYFYWYRQILGQKVEFLVSFYNNEISEKSEIFDDQFSVERPDGSNFTLKIRSTKLEDSAMYFCASRPRGLGNTEAFFGQGTRLTVV.

The J gene is TRBJ2-2, the V gene TRBV27; D uncertain. Germline V gene data show CDR1 as MNHEY and CDR2 as SMNVEV (reference sequence). The length of the CDR3 is 15 residues. The V end was cut by 2 bases, the J end by 4 bases, with 11 bases between. CDR3 DNA: TGTGCCAGCAGTTTACCCAATCGGTTCACCGGGGAGCTGTTTTTT. It translates to CASSLPNRFTGELFF.

The chain recombines TRBV10-3 with TRBJ2-7; 11 nucleotides align to TRBD2. The V segment lost 5 bases and the J segment 6 bases; nucleotides outside the gene matches: 6. The germline V gene has CDR1 ENHRY and CDR2 SYGVKD. This CDR3 has 14 amino acids. The CDR3 loop reads CAISTLAGGSEQYF. The DNA for the CDR3 is TGTGCCATCAGTACTCTAGCGGGGGGTTCCGAGCAGTACTTC.

This clone was counted a single time. CDR3: CASSPGQGLYGYTF. The CDR3 nucleotides read TGTGCCAGCAGCCCGGGACAGGGCCTCTATGGCTACACCTTC. The rearrangement uses TRBV7-3 and TRBJ1-2, with 9 bases lining up with TRBD1. J lost 4 bases, V lost 5 bases, and 5 bases had no gene match. CDR1 and CDR2 from the germline V gene are SGHTA and FQGTGA. The CDR3 loop spans 14 amino acids.

This chain's CDR3 is CASSLVAPSERSYEQYF. In DNA form, the CDR3 reads TGTGCCAGCAGCTTAGTAGCGCCTTCAGAGCGGTCCTACGAGCAGTACTTC. J is TRBJ2-5 and V is TRBV7-9; D may be TRBD2 (5 bases). The end of the DNA fits TRBJ2-7 better, so the J call may be wrong. This CDR3 comprises 17 residues. Germline CDR1 reads SEHNR; CDR2 reads FQNEAQ (reference sequence).

The genes are TRBV4-1 and TRBJ1-3, with D tentatively TRBD1 (5 bases). Trimming removed 4 bases at V and 2 bases at J, with 18 bases between. Germline values: CDR1 MGHRA, CDR2 YSYEKL. This CDR3 region has 17 residues. The CDR3 DNA reads as TGCGCCAGCAGCCTTGGGAGGGCGGGGGGTACTGGAAACACCATATATTTT. Protein sequence: CASSLGRAGGTGNTIYF.

The chain is built from TRBV14 and TRBJ1-1; D is unclear. CDR1 and CDR2 (germline): SGHDN, FVKESK. Deletions cut 4 bases from V and 1 base from J, with 4 bases between. This CDR3 contains 12 residues. This CDR3 reads CASSPQNTEAFF. The CDR3 DNA reads TGTGCCAGCAGCCCCCAGAACACTGAAGCTTTCTTT.

This clone was seen a few times. V is TRBV7-9 and J is TRBJ1-5; D unresolved. Germline lookup yields CDR1 SEHNR and CDR2 FQNEAQ (reference sequence). Trimming left V 5 bases short and J 6 bases short, with 11 bases between. This CDR3 has 13 amino acids. As DNA, the CDR3 is TGTGCCAGCAGCCGTGAGAATGGTCAGCCCCAGCATTTT. As protein: CASSRENGQPQHF. The complete variable domain, with remaining parts taken from reference TRBV7-9 and TRBJ1-5, reads DTGVSQNPRHKITKRGQNVTFRCDPISEHNRLYWYRQTLGQGPEFLTYFQNEAQLEKSRLLSDRFSAERPKGSFSTLEIQRTEQGDSAMYLCASSRENGQPQHFGDGTRLSIL.

This chain joins TRBV4-2 and TRBJ2-5; tentatively, D is TRBD2 (7 bases). CDR1 LGHNA and CDR2 YNFKEQ come from the germline V gene. The CDR3 consists of 15 residues. The V and J ends lost 0 bases and 5 bases respectively, with 13 bases between them. This CDR3 is CASSQELGGRETQYF. For the CDR3, the DNA is TGTGCCAGCAGCCAAGAGTTGGGGGGGCGGGAGACCCAGTACTTC.

The gene calls are TRBV4-1 and TRBJ2-3; D might be TRBD1 (6 bases). Germline CDR1 and CDR2: MGHRA and YSYEKL. There are 14 residues in the CDR3. V shed 8 bases and J shed 1 base, with 13 bases lying between them. CDR3 loop: CASERQDGTDTQYF. DNA for the CDR3: TGCGCCAGCGAGCGACAGGACGGCACAGATACGCAGTATTTT.

The chain has TRBV19 and TRBJ2-2; no definite D call. V was shortened by 10 bases and J by 0 bases, with 9 bases between the two germline ends. Germline CDR1 LNHDA, CDR2 SQIVND (reference sequence). The CDR3 has 13 amino acids. The CDR3 region is CATEVPNTGELFF. The CDR3 DNA follows: TGTGCCACCGAGGTCCCGAACACCGGGGAGCTGTTTTTT.